The T cell receptor beta chain described here comes from a study of T-cell reconstitution after alpha-beta-depleted transplantation in children. This clonotype appeared a few times. Unique molecular identifiers tagged the TCRbeta library. One entry per CDR3 protein results from TCRdb running MiXCR on the PCR reads. The data hold fewer than 400,000 distinct CDR3 sequences, with about a fifth observed a single time. CDR3 length: 13 amino acids. V lost 7 bases and J lost 5, with 12 bases in between. Germline lookup yields CDR1 SGHRS and CDR2 YFSETQ. The chain carries TRBV5-1 and TRBJ2-2, with D possibly matching TRBD2 (6 bases). This specimen consisted of PBMCs from the stem cell graft donor, obtained from the stem cell graft. The source of this sequence is a human donor who donated a stem cell graft to a child with acute myeloid leukemia. The CDR3 DNA is TGCGCCAGCGGGACTGGTTCGACCGGGGAGCTGTTTTTT. Protein product: CASGTGSTGELFF.